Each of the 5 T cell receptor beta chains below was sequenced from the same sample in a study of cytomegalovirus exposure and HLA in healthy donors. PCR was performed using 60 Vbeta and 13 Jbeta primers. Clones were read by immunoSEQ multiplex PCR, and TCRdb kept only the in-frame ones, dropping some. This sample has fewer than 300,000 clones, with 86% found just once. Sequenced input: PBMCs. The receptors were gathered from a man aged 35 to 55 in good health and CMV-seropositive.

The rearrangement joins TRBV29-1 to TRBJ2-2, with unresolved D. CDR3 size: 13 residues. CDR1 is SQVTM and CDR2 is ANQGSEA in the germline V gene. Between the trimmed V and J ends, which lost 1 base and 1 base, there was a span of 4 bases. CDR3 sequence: CSVEALNTGELFF. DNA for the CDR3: TGCAGCGTTGAAGCACTGAACACCGGGGAGCTGTTTTTT.

Here the CDR3 DNA reads TGTGCCAGCAGTTTACAGGGGCGCTCCTACGAGCAGTACTTC. Translated: CASSLQGRSYEQYF. V and J are TRBV27 and TRBJ2-7, with D tentatively TRBD1 (6 bases). Deletions cut 2 bases from V and 0 bases from J, with 8 bases between. In germline, CDR1 is MNHEY, CDR2 SMNVEV (reference sequence). The length of the CDR3 is 14 residues.

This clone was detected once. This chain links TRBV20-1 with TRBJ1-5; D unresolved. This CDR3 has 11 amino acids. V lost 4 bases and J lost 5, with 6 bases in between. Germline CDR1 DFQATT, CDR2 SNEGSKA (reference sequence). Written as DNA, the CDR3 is TGCAGTGCTACCGTTGATCAGCCCCAGCATTTT. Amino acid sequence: CSATVDQPQHF.

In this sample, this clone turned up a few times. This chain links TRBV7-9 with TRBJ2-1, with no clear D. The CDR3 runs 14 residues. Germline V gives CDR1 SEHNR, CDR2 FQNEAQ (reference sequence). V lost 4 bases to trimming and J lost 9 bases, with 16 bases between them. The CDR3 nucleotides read TGTGCCAGCAGCTCCTCCTATTCGTATGGTGAGCAGTTCTTC. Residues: CASSSSYSYGEQFF.

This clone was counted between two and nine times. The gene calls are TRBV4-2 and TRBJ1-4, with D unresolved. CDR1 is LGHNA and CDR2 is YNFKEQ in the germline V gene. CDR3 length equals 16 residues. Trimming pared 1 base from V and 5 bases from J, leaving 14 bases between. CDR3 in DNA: TGTGCCAGCAGCCAAGTGGGAGGCGGCCAAAATGAAAAACTGTTTTTT. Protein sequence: CASSQVGGGQNEKLFF.